The clone carrying this T cell receptor beta chain has a count of ten or more. This specimen comes from a study of early T cells in non-severe SARS-CoV-2 infection. One entry per CDR3 protein results from TCRdb running MiXCR on the 5' RACE reads. The table has 25,000 to 30,000 distinct CDR3 sequences, around 4.6% seen once. Germline V gene lookup returns CDR1 KGHSH and CDR2 LQKENI. The CDR3 contains 13 residues. The germline V and J ends were trimmed by 3 bases and 0 bases, with 3 bases remaining between them. The clonotype comes from an adult who was a healthcare worker with PCR-confirmed SARS-CoV-2 infection or an uninfected control (not recorded which). The genes are TRBV18 and TRBJ1-3, with no clear D. Source material: whole blood. This CDR3 reads CASSPGSGNTIYF. The CDR3 coding sequence is TGTGCCAGCTCACCCGGCTCTGGAAACACCATATATTTT.